The 27 T cell receptor beta chains below come from one sample, sequenced in a study of cytomegalovirus exposure and HLA in healthy donors. The PCR employed 60 Vbeta primers together with 13 Jbeta primers. Generated by immunoSEQ multiplex PCR, the TCRdb table keeps only in-frame clones and is missing some. The sample totals roughly 40,000 clones; its top ten clones hold under 4.5%. Sequenced sample: PBMCs. The receptors shown here come from a male donor in good health and CMV-seronegative.

The chain links TRBV6-1 to TRBJ2-7, with TRBD1 as a possible D gene (7 bases). V was cut by 1 base and J by 0 bases, with 10 bases left in between. CDR3 length: 15 amino acids. Germline CDR1 and CDR2: MNHNS and SASEGT. In DNA form, the CDR3 reads TGTGCCAGCAGTGAAGGCGGGACAGCCTCCTACGAGCAGTACTTC. It specifies CASSEGGTASYEQYF.

This chain uses TRBV18 with TRBJ1-1; D perhaps matches TRBD1 (6 bases). Germline lookup yields CDR1 KGHSH and CDR2 LQKENI. V lost 2 bases and J 4 bases, leaving 17 bases between the germline ends. The CDR3 is 16 amino acids. CDR3 sequence (DNA): TGTGCCAGCTCACCATGGGCACAGGGCGGGGGCACTGAAGCTTTCTTT. Amino acid sequence: CASSPWAQGGGTEAFF.

The genes are TRBV25-1 and TRBJ1-5, with D perhaps TRBD1 (6 bases). The germline gives CDR1 MGHDK, CDR2 SYGVNS. CDR3 length: 15 amino acids. Deletions cut 4 bases from V and 2 bases from J, with 12 bases between. CDR3 residues: CASSATGMGNQPQHF. The CDR3 DNA follows: TGTGCCAGCAGTGCTACAGGGATGGGCAATCAGCCCCAGCATTTT.

The chain has TRBV9 and TRBJ2-3; TRBD2 matches at 7 bases. Per germline, CDR1 SGDLS and CDR2 YYNGEE. CDR3 length: 15 amino acids. Trimming removed 0 bases from V and 3 bases from J; junction bases left unmatched: 4. CDR3 residues: CASSVAGGGTDTQYF. The CDR3 region has the DNA TGTGCCAGCAGCGTAGCGGGGGGTGGGACAGATACGCAGTATTTT. Variable domain in full (rest from reference TRBV9 and TRBJ2-3): DSGVTQTPKHLITATGQRVTLRCSPRSGDLSVYWYQQSLDQGLQFLIQYYNGEERAKGNILERFSAQQFPDLHSELNLSSLELGDSALYFCASSVAGGGTDTQYFGPGTRLTVL.

The chain's CDR3 is CASSFTGGTYEQYF. CDR3 in DNA: TGCGCCAGCAGCTTTACAGGGGGGACCTACGAGCAGTACTTC. The chain joins TRBV5-1 to TRBJ2-5; 8 nucleotides line up with TRBD1. The DNA end is a closer match to TRBJ2-7, so the J assignment may be wrong. CDR3 length equals 14 residues. Germline CDR1 reads SGHRS; CDR2 reads YFSETQ.

This chain links TRBV6-5 with TRBJ1-2; D call uncertain. Germline V gene sequence: CDR1 MNHEY, CDR2 SVGAGI. V lost 0 bases and J 6 bases, leaving 8 bases between the germline ends. The CDR3 covers 13 residues. The CDR3 coding sequence is TGTGCCAGCAGTTACTCAAGAGTCAATGGCTACACCTTC. Amino acids: CASSYSRVNGYTF.

A word on this clone: The junction departs from the called germline gene at one end, perhaps through a read error. The rearrangement joins TRBV19 to TRBJ1-1, with unresolved D. CDR1 LNHDA and CDR2 SQIVND come from the germline V gene (reference sequence). This CDR3 comprises 14 residues. CDR3 nucleotides: TGTGCCAGTACTATAGCCGGGGTGAACACTGAAGCTTTCTTT. This codes for CASTIAGVNTEAFF.

The chain couples TRBV28 to TRBJ1-2; TRBD1 agrees at 8 bases. The CDR3 extends over 14 amino acids. Germline V gives CDR1 MDHEN, CDR2 SYDVKM. The V and J ends lost 3 bases and 1 base, in that order; junction bases with no gene match: 1. The CDR3 DNA reads TGTGCCAGCAGTTTGGACAGGGATAACTATGGCTACACCTTC. Encoded protein: CASSLDRDNYGYTF.

DNA of the CDR3: TGTGCCAGCAGCTTAGCTCCACTAGGGCAGCCCCAGCATTTT. Its protein is CASSLAPLGQPQHF. The gene calls are TRBV7-2 and TRBJ1-5; no definite D call. V lost 0 bases and J 7 bases, leaving 10 bases between the germline ends. Germline assignment: CDR1 SGHTA and CDR2 FQGNSA. The CDR3 has 14 residues.

The chain couples TRBV11-1 to TRBJ1-4; D ambiguous. CDR3 length: 13 amino acids. Germline lookup yields CDR1 SGHAT and CDR2 FQDESV (reference sequence). V lost 3 bases and J 8 bases, leaving 10 bases between the germline ends. Here the CDR3 DNA reads TGTGCCAGCAGCTTGCGGCAAAACGAAAAACTGTTTTTT. Translated, it gives CASSLRQNEKLFF.

This chain links TRBV2 with TRBJ2-3; 8 bases line up with TRBD2. Germline V gene lookup returns CDR1 SNHLY and CDR2 FYNNEI. V was clipped by 3 bases and J by 7 bases; unmatched bases: 9. The CDR3 totals 15 residues. As DNA, the CDR3 is TGTGCCAGCAGTGACCGGGAGCGGGAGCCAAATACGCAGTATTTT. It translates to CASSDREREPNTQYF.

V usage is TRBV7-9 and J usage is TRBJ1-2; 7 bases map to TRBD1. This CDR3 has 16 amino acids. The trim removed 1 base at V and 0 bases at J, leaving 5 bases unmatched. CDR1 and CDR2 from the germline V gene are SEHNR and FQNEAQ (reference sequence). CDR3 coding DNA: TGTGCCAGCAGCTTAGGAACGGGACAGCCTAACTATGGCTACACCTTC. It yields the protein CASSLGTGQPNYGYTF.

CDR3 loop: CASSHQRSRGKLKETQYF. CDR3 DNA sequence: TGCGCCAGCAGCCACCAGAGATCAAGGGGAAAGTTAAAAGAGACCCAGTACTTC. This sequence joins TRBV4-1 and TRBJ2-5; D may be TRBD1 (5 bases). This CDR3 region has 18 residues. V lost 3 bases to trimming and J lost 3 bases, with 23 bases between them. Germline loops: CDR1 MGHRA, CDR2 YSYEKL.

V is TRBV15 and J is TRBJ2-3, with 7 bases that match TRBD2. This CDR3 comprises 17 residues. J lost 0 bases, V lost 1 base, and 7 bases had no gene match. CDR1 is LNHNV and CDR2 is YYDKDF in the germline V gene (reference sequence). The CDR3 bases are TGTGCCACCAGCAGAGGCGGGGGAAGCTCTAGCACAGATACGCAGTATTTT. Translated, it gives CATSRGGGSSSTDTQYF.

The gene calls are TRBV30 and TRBJ2-7; TRBD1 aligns across 8 bases. CDR3 length: 13 amino acids. Per the germline V gene, CDR1 is GTSNPN and CDR2 is SVGIG (reference sequence). The V segment lost 2 bases and the J segment 7 bases; nucleotides outside the gene matches: 7. The CDR3 DNA is TGTGCCTGGAGTCCGGACAGGGTGGGAGAGCAGTACTTC. This codes for CAWSPDRVGEQYF.

V and J are TRBV27 and TRBJ2-7; D call uncertain. The germline gives CDR1 MNHEY, CDR2 SMNVEV (reference sequence). This CDR3 region has 10 residues. Trimming left V 8 bases short and J 3 bases short, with 5 bases between. The CDR3 DNA reads as TGTGCCAGCGGCCACTACGAGCAGTACTTC. Its translation is CASGHYEQYF.

This chain uses TRBV5-1 with TRBJ2-6; 8 bases align to TRBD1. Germline values: CDR1 SGHRS, CDR2 YFSETQ. This CDR3 region has 18 residues. The V and J ends lost 3 bases and 0 bases, in that order; junction bases with no gene match: 8. The chain's CDR3 is CASSWGQARSSGANVLTF. For the CDR3, the DNA is TGCGCCAGCAGCTGGGGACAGGCCAGAAGCTCTGGGGCCAACGTCCTGACTTTC.

Here the CDR3 reads CASSPFAGGSYNEQFF. CDR3 in DNA: TGTGCCAGTAGTCCGTTCGCGGGGGGCTCCTACAATGAGCAGTTCTTC. V gene TRBV19 combines with J gene TRBJ2-1; TRBD2 aligns across 8 bases. The germline gives CDR1 LNHDA, CDR2 SQIVND (reference sequence). With 5 bases clipped from V and 0 bases from J, the junction kept 6 bases outside the gene matches. This CDR3 has 16 residues. The whole variable domain, remainder taken from reference TRBV19 and TRBJ2-1, is DGGITQSPKYLFRKEGQNVTLSCEQNLNHDAMYWYRQDPGQGLRLIYYSQIVNDFQKGDIAEGYSVSREKKESFPLTVTSAQKNPTAFYLCASSPFAGGSYNEQFFGPGTRLTVL.

V gene TRBV10-1 combines with J gene TRBJ2-7, with 9 bases lining up with TRBD1. V gave up 4 bases and J gave up 5 bases; unmatched junction bases: 9. Germline CDR1 is WNHNN and CDR2 is SYGVQD (reference sequence). This CDR3 is 15 amino acids long. DNA for the CDR3: TGCGCCAGCAGTGGGGCGGGACAGGGAAACCACGAGCAGTACTTC. This encodes CASSGAGQGNHEQYF.

Comments on this clone: The same CDR3 is also encoded by other DNA sequences in this sample. CDR3: CASSTIDRANTEAFF. The DNA for the CDR3 is TGTGCCAGTAGTACGATAGACAGGGCGAACACTGAAGCTTTCTTT. The gene calls are TRBV19 and TRBJ1-1; 7 bases line up with TRBD1. The CDR3 runs 15 residues. Trimming removed 4 bases from V and 1 base from J; junction bases left unmatched: 6. Germline V gene data show CDR1 as LNHDA and CDR2 as SQIVND (reference sequence). Combining the CDR3 with reference TRBV19 and TRBJ1-1 gives the whole variable domain DGGITQSPKYLFRKEGQNVTLSCEQNLNHDAMYWYRQDPGQGLRLIYYSQIVNDFQKGDIAEGYSVSREKKESFPLTVTSAQKNPTAFYLCASSTIDRANTEAFFGQGTRLTVV.

The genes are TRBV5-1 and TRBJ2-7; D possibly corresponds to TRBD2 (6 bases). The CDR3 runs to 14 residues. The germline V gene has CDR1 SGHRS and CDR2 YFSETQ. V lost 6 bases and J 0 bases, leaving 13 bases between the germline ends. The CDR3 reads CASNTGGPSYEQYF. The CDR3 bases are TGCGCCAGCAATACCGGGGGTCCCTCCTACGAGCAGTACTTC.

The rearrangement links TRBV5-1 to TRBJ1-5; 7 bases are a match to TRBD1. J was trimmed by 9 bases and V by 0 bases; bases with no gene match: 3. The length of the CDR3 is 13 residues. Germline V CDR1 and CDR2: SGHRS, YFSETQ. CDR3 nucleotide sequence: TGCGCCAGCAGCTTGGGACAGGGTAGGCCCCAGCATTTT. It yields the protein CASSLGQGRPQHF.

The V gene is TRBV5-1, the J gene TRBJ2-3; a weak D match, TRBD1 (5 bases). The CDR3 is made up of 13 amino acids. The germline V gene has CDR1 SGHRS and CDR2 YFSETQ. Trimming took 3 bases from V and 1 from J, leaving 6 bases between them. The CDR3 nucleotides read TGCGCCAGCAGCTCACAGGGCACAGATACGCAGTATTTT. Encoded protein: CASSSQGTDTQYF.

The genes are TRBV9 and TRBJ1-2; a possible D gene is TRBD1 (5 bases). Germline CDR1 SGDLS, CDR2 YYNGEE. CDR3 length equals 14 residues. Trimming pared 0 bases from V and 2 bases from J, leaving 8 bases between. CDR3 in amino acids: CASSVGGGNYGYTF. The CDR3 nucleotides are TGTGCCAGCAGCGTAGGTGGGGGGAACTATGGCTACACCTTC.

The V call is TRBV25-1, the J call TRBJ2-1; TRBD2 matches at 7 bases. Germline CDR1 MGHDK, CDR2 SYGVNS. The CDR3 loop spans 15 amino acids. V trimming: 3 bases; J trimming: 2 bases; junction bases outside the gene matches: 4. The DNA of the CDR3 is TGTGCCAGCAGTGAGTGGGGGGGACCCTACAATGAGCAGTTCTTC. This sequence encodes CASSEWGGPYNEQFF. Variable domain in full (rest from reference TRBV25-1 and TRBJ2-1): EADIYQTPRYLVIGTGKKITLECSQTMGHDKMYWYQQDPGMELHLIHYSYGVNSTEKGDLSSESTVSRIRTEHFPLTLESARPSHTSQYLCASSEWGGPYNEQFFGPGTRLTVL.

The rearrangement joins TRBV15 to TRBJ1-4; no reliable D call. The CDR3 runs 13 residues. Germline V lookup: CDR1 LNHNV, CDR2 YYDKDF (reference sequence). V was trimmed by 8 bases and J by 6 bases, leaving 13 bases between them. This CDR3 reads CATEGKEDEKLFF. CDR3 sequence (DNA): TGTGCCACCGAGGGTAAGGAGGATGAAAAACTGTTTTTT.

The V call is TRBV7-3, the J call TRBJ2-5; 10 bases line up with TRBD2. V shed 5 bases, J shed 2 bases, and the junction held 5 bases outside the gene matches. CDR1 SGHTA and CDR2 FQGTGA come from the germline V gene. The CDR3 is 15 residues long. The CDR3 loop is CASSRAGGFQETQYF. CDR3 DNA: TGTGCCAGCAGCCGAGCGGGGGGGTTTCAAGAGACCCAGTACTTC.